This T cell receptor beta chain is drawn from a study of blood T cell repertoires in COVID-19. This clone was recorded only once. Method: immunoSEQ multiplex PCR; TCRdb's copy keeps in-frame clones and lacks some. The table has about 290,000 clones, over 85% seen once. Source material: peripheral blood. The origin of this receptor is a young woman with COVID-19, enrolled during active disease.

The CDR3 loop is CASSLASYLNYGYTF. The CDR3 DNA is TGTGCCAGCAGCTTAGCGTCTTACTTGAACTATGGCTACACCTTC. This rearrangement joins TRBV13 to TRBJ1-2, with D unclear. In germline, CDR1 is PRHDT, CDR2 FYEKMQ (reference sequence). The germline V and J ends were trimmed by 1 base and 2 bases, with 11 bases remaining between them. The CDR3 totals 15 residues.